One and the same sample provided the 11 T cell receptor beta chains below, sequenced in a study of neurological immune-mediated disorders. TCRdb redid the calling of the 5' RACE reads with MiXCR, one entry per CDR3 protein. The sample has 50,000 to 70,000 distinct CDR3 sequences; approximately 11% are singletons. The sequencing sample was made of PBMCs. The receptors derive from a woman aged 55-69 years with HTLV-1-associated myelopathy (HAM/TSP).

The chain couples TRBV29-1 to TRBJ2-5; D is possibly TRBD1 (6 bases). With 4 bases removed from V and 5 bases from J, the gap between germline ends came to 23 bases. The germline gives CDR1 SQVTM, CDR2 ANQGSEA. This CDR3 has 16 residues. The CDR3, as DNA: TGCAGCGTTGTCCCCTTAGGGGGAGCGAGGTGGGAGACCCAGTACTTC. Protein sequence: CSVVPLGGARWETQYF.

In its sample, this clonotype was seen a few times. The chain is built from TRBV7-6 and TRBJ1-1; D is undetermined. The ends were cut back, 4 bases at V and 0 bases at J, with 9 bases in the middle. This CDR3 contains 14 residues. Germline V gives CDR1 SGHVS, CDR2 FNYEAQ. This CDR3 is CASSYLSLNTEAFF. The DNA for the CDR3 is TGTGCCAGCAGCTATCTATCCTTGAACACTGAAGCTTTCTTT.

Note on this clonotype: A much more abundant neighbour one base away suggests this may be a read error. This rearrangement joins TRBV12-3 or TRBV12-4 to TRBJ1-5, with 7 bases identical to TRBD1. After removal of 8 bases from V and 6 bases from J, the junction contained 13 bases not matched to a gene. The CDR3 is 15 amino acids. The CDR3, as DNA: TGTGCCAGCGCCCTAGACAGGGTTAGGAGTCAGCCCCAGCATTTT. It codes for CASALDRVRSQPQHF.

At least ten counts were recorded for this clonotype. V is TRBV6-5 and J is TRBJ2-3; 7 bases line up with TRBD1. Looked up from germline, CDR1 is MNHEY and CDR2 is SVGAGI. The CDR3 loop spans 12 amino acids. V shed 6 bases and J 5 bases; nucleotides not matched to a gene: 2. DNA of the CDR3: TGTGCCAGCAGGCAGGGGGTAGATACGCAGTATTTT. This sequence encodes CASRQGVDTQYF.

This rearrangement joins TRBV15 to TRBJ2-5; a weak D match, TRBD2 (5 bases). Germline-derived CDR1 and CDR2 are LNHNV and YYDKDF (reference sequence). Deletions cut 0 bases from V and 6 bases from J, with 11 bases between. CDR3 length equals 14 residues. CDR3 in DNA: TGTGCCACCAGCAGAGATCTGGGAGAAAAGACCCAGTACTTC. It yields the protein CATSRDLGEKTQYF.

A few counts support this clonotype. The chain has TRBV27 and TRBJ2-7; D is undetermined. CDR3 length: 15 residues. The V gene lost 1 base and the J gene lost 2 bases, with 12 bases spanning the gap. CDR1 is MNHEY, CDR2 SMNVEV, per germline (reference sequence). The CDR3 bases are TGTGCCAGCAGTTTATTCGGCGGTTGGACCTACGAGCAGTACTTC. As protein: CASSLFGGWTYEQYF.

This clonotype was found many times. V and J are TRBV7-2 and TRBJ1-2; D unresolved. The CDR3 has 13 residues. Trimming took off 5 bases at V and 4 bases at J, with 11 bases between the two ends. Germline assignment: CDR1 SGHTA and CDR2 FQGNSA. The CDR3 loop is CASSPDGLYGYTF. Written as DNA, the CDR3 is TGTGCCAGCAGCCCGGACGGTCTCTATGGCTACACCTTC. Filled out from reference TRBV7-2 and TRBJ1-2, the complete variable domain reads GAGVSQSPSNKVTEKGKDVELRCDPISGHTALYWYRQSLGQGLEFLIYFQGNSAPDKSGLPSDRFSAERTGGSVSTLTIQRTQQEDSAVYLCASSPDGLYGYTFGSGTRLTVV.

This clonotype was counted at least ten times. With a much larger clone just one base away, this may be a read error. The chain joins TRBV28 to TRBJ2-5, with 7 bases identical to TRBD2. The CDR3 length is 14 residues. CDR1 MDHEN and CDR2 SYDVKM come from the germline V gene. J gave up 4 bases and V 2 bases, and 4 bases lay outside the gene matches. CDR3 sequence (DNA): TGTGCCAGCAGTTTAGTGGGGGGGGGAGAGACCCAGTACTTC. It encodes CASSLVGGGETQYF.

This clonotype was seen many times. V usage is TRBV12-3 or TRBV12-4 and J usage is TRBJ2-5, with a possible D match to TRBD1 (5 bases). CDR3 length: 14 residues. Trimming took 1 base from V and 2 from J, leaving 8 bases between them. Here the CDR3 DNA reads TGTGCCAGCAGTTTAGGACAGCGTCAAGAGACCCAGTACTTC. Translation gives CASSLGQRQETQYF.

This clonotype was seen repeatedly, ten times or more. This chain connects TRBV20-1 to TRBJ2-5; 11 bases are a match to TRBD2. The V segment lost 2 bases and the J segment 7 bases; nucleotides outside the gene matches: 9. Germline V gene lookup returns CDR1 DFQATT and CDR2 SNEGSKA (reference sequence). The CDR3 is 15 amino acids. CDR3: CSARPPLAGGWTQYF. The CDR3 nucleotides read TGCAGTGCTAGACCACCTCTAGCGGGAGGATGGACCCAGTACTTC.

There are many counts of this clonotype. The chain has TRBV20-1 and TRBJ1-1; 12 bases line up with TRBD1. The trim removed 4 bases at V and 3 bases at J, leaving 6 bases unmatched. Germline V gene sequence: CDR1 DFQATT, CDR2 SNEGSKA (reference sequence). The CDR3 totals 15 residues. The chain's CDR3 is CSATGTGGLDTEAFF. In DNA, the CDR3 is TGCAGTGCTACCGGGACAGGGGGCTTGGACACTGAAGCTTTCTTT.